The clone carrying this T cell receptor beta chain was seen many times. Its antigen is currently unknown. The sample is drawn from a study of T cells in Graves' hyperthyroidism and ophthalmopathy. The study's findings and limits: Blood also contained most expanded thyroid clonotypes above 0.001.

Patients counted as stable if ophthalmopathy did not develop within 18 months. Uncontrolled infection, other autoimmune disease, pregnancy and lactation each barred patients from inclusion. RNA transcripts yielded amplified TCR beta CDR3 regions. The TCR CDR3 first-round RT-PCR relied on the HTBI primer set. TCRdb independently ran MiXCR on the multiplex PCR reads; one entry per CDR3 protein. The table lists roughly 420,000 distinct CDR3 sequences, roughly 15% of them singletons. The CDR3 extends over 15 amino acids. From germline, CDR1 is DFQATT and CDR2 SNEGSKA (reference sequence). Trimming took off 1 base at V and 7 bases at J, with 17 bases between the two ends.

The source material was blood. This TCR came from a woman under 30 with Graves' hyperthyroidism. The chain joins TRBV20-1 to TRBJ2-1; possibly TRBD1 for D (6 bases). For the CDR3, the DNA is TGCAGTGCTAGAGGCCCTGGGACATCCATGAATGAGCAGTTCTTC. Its protein product is CSARGPGTSMNEQFF.